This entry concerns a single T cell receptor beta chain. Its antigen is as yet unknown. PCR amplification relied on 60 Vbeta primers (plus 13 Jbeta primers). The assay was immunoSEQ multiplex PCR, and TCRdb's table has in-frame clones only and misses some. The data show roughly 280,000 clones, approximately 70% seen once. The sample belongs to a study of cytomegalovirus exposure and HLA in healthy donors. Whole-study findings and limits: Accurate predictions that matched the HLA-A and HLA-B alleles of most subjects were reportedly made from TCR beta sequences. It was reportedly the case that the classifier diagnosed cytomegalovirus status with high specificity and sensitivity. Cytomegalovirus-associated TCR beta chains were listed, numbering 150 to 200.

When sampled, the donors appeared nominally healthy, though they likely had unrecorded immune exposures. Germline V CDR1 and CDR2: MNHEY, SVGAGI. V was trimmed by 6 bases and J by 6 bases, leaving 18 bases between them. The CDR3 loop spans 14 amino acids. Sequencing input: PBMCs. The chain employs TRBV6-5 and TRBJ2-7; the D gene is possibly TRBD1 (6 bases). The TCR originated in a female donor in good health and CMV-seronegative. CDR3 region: CASRPNRVQVEQYF. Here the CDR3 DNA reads TGTGCCAGCAGGCCTAACAGGGTTCAGGTCGAGCAGTACTTC.